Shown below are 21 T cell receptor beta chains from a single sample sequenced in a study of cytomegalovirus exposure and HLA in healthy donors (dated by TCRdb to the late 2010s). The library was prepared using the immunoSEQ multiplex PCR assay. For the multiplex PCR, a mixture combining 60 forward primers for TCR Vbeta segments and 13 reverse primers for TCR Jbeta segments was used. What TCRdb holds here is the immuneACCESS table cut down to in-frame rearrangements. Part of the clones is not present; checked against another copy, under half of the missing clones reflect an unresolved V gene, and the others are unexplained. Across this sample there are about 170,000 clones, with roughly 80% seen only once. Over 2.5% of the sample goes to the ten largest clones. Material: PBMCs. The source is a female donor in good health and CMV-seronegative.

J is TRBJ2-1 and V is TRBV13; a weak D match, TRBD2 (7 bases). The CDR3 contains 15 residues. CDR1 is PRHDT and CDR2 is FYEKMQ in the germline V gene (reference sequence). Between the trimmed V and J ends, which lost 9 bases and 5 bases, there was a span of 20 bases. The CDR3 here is CARPVGRGPNNEQFF. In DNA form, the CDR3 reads TGTGCCAGACCGGTGGGGCGGGGGCCGAACAATGAGCAGTTCTTC. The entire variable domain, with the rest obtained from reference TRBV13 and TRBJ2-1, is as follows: AAGVIQSPRHLIKEKRETATLKCYPIPRHDTVYWYQQGPGQDPQFLISFYEKMQSDKGSIPDRFSAQQFSDYHSELNMSSLELGDSALYFCARPVGRGPNNEQFFGPGTRLTVL.

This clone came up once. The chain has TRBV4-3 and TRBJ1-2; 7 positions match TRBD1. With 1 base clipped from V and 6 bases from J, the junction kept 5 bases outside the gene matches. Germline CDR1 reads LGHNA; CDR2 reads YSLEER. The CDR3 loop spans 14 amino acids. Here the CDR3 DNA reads TGCGCCAGCAGCCAAGTCGCAGGGGGTAATGGCTACACCTTC. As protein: CASSQVAGGNGYTF.

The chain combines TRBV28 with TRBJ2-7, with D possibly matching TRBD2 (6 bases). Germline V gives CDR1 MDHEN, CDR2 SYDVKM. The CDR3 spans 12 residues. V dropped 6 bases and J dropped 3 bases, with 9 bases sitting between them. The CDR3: CASSPGGYEQYF. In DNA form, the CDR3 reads TGTGCCAGCAGCCCCGGGGGCTACGAGCAGTACTTC. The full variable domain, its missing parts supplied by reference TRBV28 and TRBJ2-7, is DVKVTQSSRYLVKRTGEKVFLECVQDMDHENMFWYRQDPGLGLRLIYFSYDVKMKEKGDIPEGYSVSREKKERFSLILESASTNQTSMYLCASSPGGYEQYFGPGTRLTVT.

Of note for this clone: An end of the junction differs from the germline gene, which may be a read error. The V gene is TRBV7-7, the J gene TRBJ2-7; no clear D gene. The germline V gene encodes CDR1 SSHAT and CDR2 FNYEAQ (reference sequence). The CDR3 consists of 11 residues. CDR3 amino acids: CASSLTYEQYF. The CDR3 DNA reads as TGTGCTAGCAGTCTTACCTACGAGCAGTACTTC.

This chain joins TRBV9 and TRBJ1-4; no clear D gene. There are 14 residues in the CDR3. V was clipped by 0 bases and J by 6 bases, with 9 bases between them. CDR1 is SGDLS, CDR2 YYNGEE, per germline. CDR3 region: CASSVGGRDEKLFF. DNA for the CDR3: TGTGCCAGCAGCGTAGGCGGGAGGGATGAAAAACTGTTTTTT.

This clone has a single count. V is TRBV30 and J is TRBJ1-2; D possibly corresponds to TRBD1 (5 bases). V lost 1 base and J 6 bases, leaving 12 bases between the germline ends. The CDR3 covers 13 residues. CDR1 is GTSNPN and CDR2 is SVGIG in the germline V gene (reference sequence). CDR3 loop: CAWSAGGADGYTF. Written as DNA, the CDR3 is TGTGCCTGGAGTGCAGGAGGGGCGGATGGCTACACCTTC.

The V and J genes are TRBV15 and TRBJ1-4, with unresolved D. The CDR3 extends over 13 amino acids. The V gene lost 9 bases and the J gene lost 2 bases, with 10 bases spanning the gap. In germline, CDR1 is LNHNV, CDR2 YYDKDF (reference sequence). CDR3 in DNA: TGTGCCACTCAGTGGAGGACTAATGAAAAACTGTTTTTT. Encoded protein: CATQWRTNEKLFF. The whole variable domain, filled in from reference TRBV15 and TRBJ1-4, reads DAMVIQNPRYQVTQFGKPVTLSCSQTLNHNVMYWYQQKSSQAPKLLFHYYDKDFNNEADTPDNFQSRRPNTSFCFLDIRSPGLGDTAMYLCATQWRTNEKLFFGSGTQLSVL.

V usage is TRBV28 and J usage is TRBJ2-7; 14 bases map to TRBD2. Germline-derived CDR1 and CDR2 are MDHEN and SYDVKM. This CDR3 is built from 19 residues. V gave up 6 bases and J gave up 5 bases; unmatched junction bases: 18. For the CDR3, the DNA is TGTGCCAGCAGCCTGTGGGCGACTAGCGGGAGGGATATATACAACGAGCAGTACTTC. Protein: CASSLWATSGRDIYNEQYF.

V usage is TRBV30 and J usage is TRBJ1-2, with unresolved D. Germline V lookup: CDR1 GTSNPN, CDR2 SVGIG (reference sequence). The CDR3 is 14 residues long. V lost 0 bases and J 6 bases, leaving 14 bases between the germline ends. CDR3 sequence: CAWSVVVPVDGYTF. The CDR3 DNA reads TGTGCCTGGAGTGTAGTAGTCCCGGTCGATGGCTACACCTTC.

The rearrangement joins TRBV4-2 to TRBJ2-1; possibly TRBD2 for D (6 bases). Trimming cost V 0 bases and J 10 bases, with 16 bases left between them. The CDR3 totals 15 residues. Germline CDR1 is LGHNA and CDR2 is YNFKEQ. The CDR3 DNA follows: TGTGCCAGCAGCCAAGAGGAGGGCCGGCCTTTCGAGCAGTTCTTC. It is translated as CASSQEEGRPFEQFF.

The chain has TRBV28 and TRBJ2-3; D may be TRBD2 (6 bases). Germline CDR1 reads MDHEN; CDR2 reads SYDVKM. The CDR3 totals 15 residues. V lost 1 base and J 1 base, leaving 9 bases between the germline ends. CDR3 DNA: TGTGCCAGCAGTTTATATGGCGGGGGCACAGATACGCAGTATTTT. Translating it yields CASSLYGGGTDTQYF.

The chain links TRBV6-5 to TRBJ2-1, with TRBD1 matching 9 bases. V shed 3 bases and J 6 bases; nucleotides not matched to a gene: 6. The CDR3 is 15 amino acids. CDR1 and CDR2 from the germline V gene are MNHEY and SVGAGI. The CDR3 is CASSYTGGDFNEQFF. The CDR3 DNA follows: TGTGCCAGCAGTTATACAGGGGGCGATTTCAATGAGCAGTTCTTC.

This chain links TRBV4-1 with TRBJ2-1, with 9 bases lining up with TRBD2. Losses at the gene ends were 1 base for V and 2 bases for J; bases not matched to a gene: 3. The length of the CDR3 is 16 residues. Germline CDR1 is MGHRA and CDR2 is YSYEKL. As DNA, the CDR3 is TGCGCCAGCAGCCAAGTTGGCGGGAGGGCCTACAATGAGCAGTTCTTC. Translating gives CASSQVGGRAYNEQFF.

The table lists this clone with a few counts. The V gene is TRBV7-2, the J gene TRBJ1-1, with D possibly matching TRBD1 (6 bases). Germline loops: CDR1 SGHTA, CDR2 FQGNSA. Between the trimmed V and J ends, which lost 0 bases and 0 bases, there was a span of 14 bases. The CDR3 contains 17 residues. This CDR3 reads CASSLAWGGAMNTEAFF. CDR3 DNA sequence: TGTGCCAGCAGCTTAGCTTGGGGGGGGGCGATGAACACTGAAGCTTTCTTT.

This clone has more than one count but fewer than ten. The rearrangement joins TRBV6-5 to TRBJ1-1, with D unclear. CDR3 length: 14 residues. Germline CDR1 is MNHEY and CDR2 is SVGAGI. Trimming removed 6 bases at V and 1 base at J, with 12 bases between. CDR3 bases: TGTGCCAGCAGCCCCCGGACTGCGAACACTGAAGCTTTCTTT. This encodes CASSPRTANTEAFF.

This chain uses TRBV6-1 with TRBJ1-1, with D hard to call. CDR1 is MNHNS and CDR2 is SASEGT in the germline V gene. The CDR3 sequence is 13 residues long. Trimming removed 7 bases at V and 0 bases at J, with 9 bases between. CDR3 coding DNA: TGTGCCAGCATCATCACTATGAACACTGAAGCTTTCTTT. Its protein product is CASIITMNTEAFF.

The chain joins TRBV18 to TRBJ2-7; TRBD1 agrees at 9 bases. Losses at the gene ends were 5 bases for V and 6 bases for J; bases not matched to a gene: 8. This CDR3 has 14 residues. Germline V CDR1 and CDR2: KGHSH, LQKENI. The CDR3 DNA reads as TGTGCCAGCTCAGCCGGGACAGGGTTCGCCGAGCAGTACTTC. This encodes CASSAGTGFAEQYF.

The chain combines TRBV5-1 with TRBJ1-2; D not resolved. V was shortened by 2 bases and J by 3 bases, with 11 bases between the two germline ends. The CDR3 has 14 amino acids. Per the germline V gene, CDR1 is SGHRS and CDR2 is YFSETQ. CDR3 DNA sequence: TGCGCCAGCAGCTTTGGTGACTGGGACTATGGCTACACCTTC. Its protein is CASSFGDWDYGYTF.

Here the CDR3 reads CASRSPTSGAYNEQFF. CDR3 DNA sequence: TGTGCCAGCAGGTCCCCAACTAGCGGGGCTTACAATGAGCAGTTCTTC. The chain has TRBV7-2 and TRBJ2-1, with 10 bases fitting TRBD2. Germline CDR1 SGHTA, CDR2 FQGNSA. The CDR3 covers 16 residues. Unmatched junction bases numbered 9, after V lost 6 bases and J lost 4 bases.

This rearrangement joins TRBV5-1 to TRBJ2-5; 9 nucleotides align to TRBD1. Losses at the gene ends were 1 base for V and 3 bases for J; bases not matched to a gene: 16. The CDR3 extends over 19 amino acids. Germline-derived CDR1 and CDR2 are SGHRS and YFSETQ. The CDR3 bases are TGCGCCAGCAGCTTGTTGAGGAAGGACAGGGGTCTTCCTGAAGAGACCCAGTACTTC. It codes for CASSLLRKDRGLPEETQYF. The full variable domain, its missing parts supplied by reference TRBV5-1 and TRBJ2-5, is KAGVTQTPRYLIKTRGQQVTLSCSPISGHRSVSWYQQTPGQGLQFLFEYFSETQRNKGNFPGRFSGRQFSNSRSEMNVSTLELGDSALYLCASSLLRKDRGLPEETQYFGPGTRLLVL.

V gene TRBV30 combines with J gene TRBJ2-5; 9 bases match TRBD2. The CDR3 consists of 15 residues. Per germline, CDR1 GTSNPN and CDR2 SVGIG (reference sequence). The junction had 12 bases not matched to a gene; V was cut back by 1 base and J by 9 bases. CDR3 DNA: TGTGCCTGGAGTGGGCGGGGGGGACCGAAATCGGCCCAGTACTTC. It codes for CAWSGRGGPKSAQYF.